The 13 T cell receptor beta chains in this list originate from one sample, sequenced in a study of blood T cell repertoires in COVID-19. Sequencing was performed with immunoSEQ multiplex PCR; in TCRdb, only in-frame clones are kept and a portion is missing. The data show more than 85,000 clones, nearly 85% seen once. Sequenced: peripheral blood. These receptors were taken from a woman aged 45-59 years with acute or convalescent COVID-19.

CDR3 sequence (DNA): TGTGCCAGCAGTGAACGAAGGGGACAGGGTCCCTATGGCTACACCTTC. It is translated as CASSERRGQGPYGYTF. The chain recombines TRBV6-1 with TRBJ1-2; TRBD1 agrees at 9 bases. CDR1 is MNHNS, CDR2 SASEGT, per germline. This CDR3 has 16 amino acids. V dropped 2 bases and J dropped 4; count of bases not matched to a gene: 8.

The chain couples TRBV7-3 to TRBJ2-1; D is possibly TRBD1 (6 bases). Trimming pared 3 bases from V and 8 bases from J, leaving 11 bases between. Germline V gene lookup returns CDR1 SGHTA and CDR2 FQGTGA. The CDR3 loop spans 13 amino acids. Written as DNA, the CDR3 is TGTGCCAGCAGCTTCGGGCAGGGGTATGAGCAGTTCTTC. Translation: CASSFGQGYEQFF.

The CDR3 sequence: CASSTLGQLTDTQYF. CDR3 coding DNA: TGTGCCAGCAGCACCCTGGGACAGCTCACAGATACGCAGTATTTT. The rearrangement uses TRBV7-2 and TRBJ2-3, with 7 bases fitting TRBD1. Germline V CDR1 and CDR2: SGHTA, FQGNSA. The V segment lost 5 bases and the J segment 2 bases; nucleotides outside the gene matches: 7. CDR3 length: 15 residues.

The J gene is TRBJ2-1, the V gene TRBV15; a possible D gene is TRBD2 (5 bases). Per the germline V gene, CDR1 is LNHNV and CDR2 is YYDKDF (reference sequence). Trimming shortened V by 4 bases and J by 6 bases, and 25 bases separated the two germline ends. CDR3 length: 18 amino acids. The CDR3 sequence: CATSNPPFRGITLNEQFF. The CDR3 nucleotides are TGTGCCACCAGCAACCCGCCTTTCCGGGGAATCACCCTCAATGAGCAGTTCTTC.

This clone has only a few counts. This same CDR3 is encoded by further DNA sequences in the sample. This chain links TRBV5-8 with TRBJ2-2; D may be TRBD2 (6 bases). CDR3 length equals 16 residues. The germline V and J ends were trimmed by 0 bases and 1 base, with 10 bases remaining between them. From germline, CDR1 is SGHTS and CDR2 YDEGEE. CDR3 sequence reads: CASSLDSRGNTGELFF. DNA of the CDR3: TGTGCCAGCAGCTTGGACTCGCGGGGGAACACCGGGGAGCTGTTTTTT.

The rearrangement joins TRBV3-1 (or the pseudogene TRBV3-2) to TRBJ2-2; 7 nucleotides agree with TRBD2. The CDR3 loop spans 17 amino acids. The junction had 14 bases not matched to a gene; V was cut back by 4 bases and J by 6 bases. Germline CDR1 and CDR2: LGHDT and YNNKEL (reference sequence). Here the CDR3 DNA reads TGTGCCAGCAGCCCTCACCCAGCGGGGCGCACCCCCGGGGAGCTGTTTTTT. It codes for CASSPHPAGRTPGELFF.

This chain's CDR3 is CASSWGQPFMNTEAFF. CDR3 nucleotide sequence: TGTGCCAGCAGTTGGGGACAGCCATTCATGAACACTGAAGCTTTCTTT. The rearrangement links TRBV6-5 to TRBJ1-1, with TRBD1 identical over 7 bases. J gave up 0 bases and V 4 bases, and 8 bases lay outside the gene matches. Germline V lookup: CDR1 MNHEY, CDR2 SVGAGI. The CDR3 covers 16 residues.

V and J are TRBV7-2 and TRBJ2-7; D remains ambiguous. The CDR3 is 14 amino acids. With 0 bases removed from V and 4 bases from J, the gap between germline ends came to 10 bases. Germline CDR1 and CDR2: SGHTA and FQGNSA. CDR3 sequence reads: CASSLARSRYEQYF. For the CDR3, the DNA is TGTGCCAGCAGCTTAGCGAGGAGTCGGTACGAGCAGTACTTC.

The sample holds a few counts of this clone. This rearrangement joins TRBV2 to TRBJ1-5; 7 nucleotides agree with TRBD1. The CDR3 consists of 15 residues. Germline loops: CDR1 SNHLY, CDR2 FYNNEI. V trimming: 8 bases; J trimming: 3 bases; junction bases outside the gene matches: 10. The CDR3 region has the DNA TGTGCCAGCGGATTCCGGGACAGCATCAATCAGCCCCAGCATTTT. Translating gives CASGFRDSINQPQHF.

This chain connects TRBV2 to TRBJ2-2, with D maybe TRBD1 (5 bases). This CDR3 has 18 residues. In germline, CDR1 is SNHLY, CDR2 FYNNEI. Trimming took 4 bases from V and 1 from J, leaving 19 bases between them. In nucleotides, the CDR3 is TGTGCCAGCAGTGTGCGTGCTATTTGGGGCGGGAACACCGGGGAGCTGTTTTTT. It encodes CASSVRAIWGGNTGELFF.

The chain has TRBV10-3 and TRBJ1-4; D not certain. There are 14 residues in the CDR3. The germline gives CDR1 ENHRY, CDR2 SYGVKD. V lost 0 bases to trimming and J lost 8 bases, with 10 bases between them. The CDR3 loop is CAISESSLREKLFF. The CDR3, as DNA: TGTGCCATCAGTGAGTCGAGTTTGCGGGAAAAACTGTTTTTT.

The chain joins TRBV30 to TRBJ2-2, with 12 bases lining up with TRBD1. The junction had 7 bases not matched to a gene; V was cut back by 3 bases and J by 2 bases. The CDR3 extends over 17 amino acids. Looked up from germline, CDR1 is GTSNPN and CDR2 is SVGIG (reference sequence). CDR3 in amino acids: CAWRPGQGATNTGELFF. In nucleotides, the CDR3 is TGTGCCTGGAGGCCGGGACAGGGGGCTACAAACACCGGGGAGCTGTTTTTT.

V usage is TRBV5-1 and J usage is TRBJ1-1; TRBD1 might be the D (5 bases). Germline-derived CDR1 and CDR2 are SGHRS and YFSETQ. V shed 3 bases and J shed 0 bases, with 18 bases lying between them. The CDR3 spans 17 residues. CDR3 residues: CASSSPLTEPMNTEAFF. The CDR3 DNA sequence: TGCGCCAGCAGCTCACCATTGACAGAGCCCATGAACACTGAAGCTTTCTTT.